Below are 19 T cell receptor beta chains sequenced from a single sample in a study of cytomegalovirus exposure and HLA in healthy donors. This table comes from immunoSEQ multiplex PCR, and its TCRdb copy is limited to in-frame clones, with some not included. The sample has approximately 170,000 clones, around 85% seen once. Sequenced material: PBMCs. The receptors originated from a man in his late teens or twenties in good health and CMV-seropositive.

The chain has TRBV6-5 and TRBJ1-2, with 8 nucleotides matching TRBD1. With 2 bases clipped from V and 6 bases from J, the junction kept 5 bases outside the gene matches. This CDR3 is built from 14 residues. Germline values: CDR1 MNHEY, CDR2 SVGAGI. The CDR3 here is CASSYQQGEDGYTF. The CDR3 DNA is TGTGCCAGCAGTTACCAACAGGGGGAAGATGGCTACACCTTC.

This clone was seen a single time. The chain joins TRBV9 to TRBJ2-2; 7 positions agree with TRBD2. CDR1 and CDR2 (germline): SGDLS, YYNGEE. Unmatched junction bases numbered 10, after V lost 3 bases and J lost 5 bases. The CDR3 runs 16 residues. The CDR3 DNA reads as TGTGCCAGCAGCGATGGGGTTGCGGGGGTGACCGGGGAGCTGTTTTTT. It codes for CASSDGVAGVTGELFF.

The chain links TRBV7-9 to TRBJ1-1; the match to TRBD1 covers 8 bases. With V trimmed by 6 bases and J by 1 base, 7 bases remained unmatched. This CDR3 is built from 15 residues. Germline V gene sequence: CDR1 SEHNR, CDR2 FQNEAQ (reference sequence). CDR3 bases: TGTGCCAGCAGTTCGCCGACAGGGGCGAACACTGAAGCTTTCTTT. The encoded protein is CASSSPTGANTEAFF.

This clone was picked up one time. The chain couples TRBV27 to TRBJ2-1, with 8 bases aligning to TRBD1. J gave up 8 bases and V 9 bases, and 3 bases lay outside the gene matches. Germline V gene sequence: CDR1 MNHEY, CDR2 SMNVEV (reference sequence). The length of the CDR3 is 11 residues. CDR3 nucleotide sequence: TGTGCCAGTCGGACAGGGTATGAGCAGTTCTTC. Amino acids: CASRTGYEQFF.

The chain employs TRBV27 and TRBJ2-1; 13 bases map to TRBD2. Germline CDR1 is MNHEY and CDR2 is SMNVEV (reference sequence). V was clipped by 8 bases and J by 0 bases; unmatched bases: 19. The CDR3 sequence is 21 residues long. CDR3 sequence reads: CASGDLGGTSGISSSYNEQFF. As DNA, the CDR3 is TGTGCCAGCGGGGACCTCGGCGGGACTAGCGGGATTAGTAGCTCCTACAATGAGCAGTTCTTC.

V is TRBV5-1 and J is TRBJ2-7; D possibly corresponds to TRBD1 (8 bases). The V end lost 4 bases, the J end lost 7 bases, and 18 bases lay between the germline ends. This CDR3 is 14 amino acids long. Germline V gene lookup returns CDR1 SGHRS and CDR2 YFSETQ. Written as DNA, the CDR3 is TGCGCCAGCAGCCTAGATAACAGGGGGGGAGAGCAGTACTTC. It yields the protein CASSLDNRGGEQYF.

This chain links TRBV6-1 with TRBJ1-6; D possibly corresponds to TRBD1 (5 bases). Between the trimmed V and J ends, which lost 1 base and 7 bases, there was a span of 11 bases. CDR1 is MNHNS and CDR2 is SASEGT in the germline V gene. The CDR3 spans 15 residues. DNA of the CDR3: TGTGCCAGCAGTGAAGTCCAGGGTGAAAATTCACCCCTCCACTTT. Protein product: CASSEVQGENSPLHF.

The chain combines TRBV29-1 with TRBJ2-3, with 11 bases aligning to TRBD2. The CDR3 length is 15 residues. V lost 6 bases and J lost 4; bases outside the gene matches: 9. Germline lookup yields CDR1 SQVTM and CDR2 ANQGSEA. CDR3 loop: CSVALAGGGPDTQYF. The CDR3 DNA sequence: TGCAGCGTCGCTTTAGCGGGAGGGGGACCAGATACGCAGTATTTT.

The V and J genes are TRBV7-6 and TRBJ2-3; maybe TRBD1 (6 bases). Germline values: CDR1 SGHVS, CDR2 FNYEAQ. The CDR3 sequence is 14 residues long. Trimming took 1 base from V and 6 from J, leaving 11 bases between them. The CDR3 here is CASSLGGPPDTQYF. The DNA for the CDR3 is TGTGCCAGCAGCTTAGGGGGGCCCCCCGATACGCAGTATTTT.

The rearrangement links TRBV7-2 to TRBJ1-6; weak D call: TRBD1 (6 bases). V lost 3 bases to trimming and J lost 3 bases, with 15 bases between them. Germline V gene data show CDR1 as SGHTA and CDR2 as FQGNSA. There are 17 residues in the CDR3. CDR3 sequence (DNA): TGTGCCAGCAGCTTTGACAGGAGGACAGTCTATAATTCACCCCTCCACTTT. Translating it yields CASSFDRRTVYNSPLHF.

The chain joins TRBV7-8 to TRBJ2-3, with TRBD2 matching over 7 bases. V trimming: 3 bases; J trimming: 5 bases; junction bases outside the gene matches: 8. CDR1 is SGHVS and CDR2 is FQNEAQ in the germline V gene. There are 15 residues in the CDR3. This chain's CDR3 is CASSFKRGSGDTQYF. The CDR3, as DNA: TGTGCCAGCAGCTTTAAGCGGGGTTCGGGAGATACGCAGTATTTT.

The gene calls are TRBV7-8 and TRBJ2-1; D is unresolved. Per germline, CDR1 SGHVS and CDR2 FQNEAQ. This CDR3 is 14 amino acids long. Trimming removed 1 base at V and 10 bases at J, with 14 bases between. As DNA, the CDR3 is TGTGCCAGCAGCTTAGGCCCCGCGTCATGGGAGCAGTTCTTC. Amino acids: CASSLGPASWEQFF.

The gene calls are TRBV28 and TRBJ1-2, with 8 bases matching TRBD1. The V and J ends lost 3 bases and 4 bases, in that order; junction bases with no gene match: 7. Germline lookup yields CDR1 MDHEN and CDR2 SYDVKM. CDR3 length: 15 amino acids. The DNA for the CDR3 is TGTGCCAGCAGTTTCAGGGGGCGCCCCGGCTATGGCTACACCTTC. Its protein is CASSFRGRPGYGYTF.

The rearrangement uses TRBV6-5 and TRBJ1-2, with D unresolved. CDR3 length equals 15 residues. CDR1 MNHEY and CDR2 SVGAGI come from the germline V gene. V lost 8 bases, J lost 0 bases, and 16 bases lay in between. The DNA for the CDR3 is TGTGCCAGCGGCCGCGTGAGGGTAACTAACTATGGCTACACCTTC. This encodes CASGRVRVTNYGYTF.

CDR3 residues: CASSSPRTSTGTQYF. The CDR3 DNA is TGTGCCAGCAGTTCCCCGAGGACTTCCACCGGGACCCAGTACTTC. V gene TRBV6-5 combines with J gene TRBJ2-5; D may be TRBD2 (5 bases). Germline V gene data show CDR1 as MNHEY and CDR2 as SVGAGI. V dropped 4 bases and J dropped 7 bases, with 19 bases sitting between them. The CDR3 is made up of 15 amino acids.

The chain recombines TRBV10-3 with TRBJ2-7, with 12 positions matching TRBD1. The CDR3 has 18 amino acids. CDR1 ENHRY and CDR2 SYGVKD come from the germline V gene. Trimming at V came to 6 bases and at J to 0 bases, leaving 12 bases not matched to a gene. The CDR3 protein is CAISWGGQGAMSSYEQYF. Written as DNA, the CDR3 is TGTGCCATCAGCTGGGGGGGACAGGGGGCAATGAGCTCCTACGAGCAGTACTTC.

The V gene is TRBV5-6, the J gene TRBJ2-7; possibly TRBD2 for D (5 bases). V dropped 3 bases and J dropped 3 bases, with 10 bases sitting between them. The CDR3 covers 13 residues. Germline-derived CDR1 and CDR2 are SGHDT and YYEEEE. For the CDR3, the DNA is TGTGCCAGCAGCTGGGAGAATGGCTACGAGCAGTACTTC. It encodes CASSWENGYEQYF.

This chain joins TRBV2 and TRBJ1-4; no definite D call. Between the trimmed V and J ends, which lost 1 base and 3 bases, there was a span of 9 bases. Germline V CDR1 and CDR2: SNHLY, FYNNEI. The CDR3 has 15 residues. Here the CDR3 reads CASSEVGDSNEKLFF. CDR3 bases: TGTGCCAGCAGTGAAGTTGGAGATTCTAATGAAAAACTGTTTTTT.

The chain carries TRBV30 and TRBJ2-7; weak D call: TRBD2 (6 bases). The ends were cut back, 2 bases at V and 6 bases at J, with 17 bases in the middle. Per the germline V gene, CDR1 is GTSNPN and CDR2 is SVGIG (reference sequence). The CDR3 sequence is 14 residues long. The CDR3 sequence: CAWSQPAGRREQYF. Here the CDR3 DNA reads TGTGCCTGGAGTCAGCCCGCGGGGCGGCGCGAGCAGTACTTC.